This T cell receptor beta chain was obtained from a study of cytomegalovirus exposure and HLA in healthy donors. Among the donors, all were healthy bone marrow donors. Whole-study results and caveats: 150 or so TCR beta chains were listed as cytomegalovirus-associated. When a later analysis was performed, an Asian-associated ancestry cluster reportedly had fewer N-insertions than the approximately 600-donor mean. Many donors shared some public TCRs, even though most TCR sequences were rare.

Vbeta (60) and Jbeta (13) primers were used in the PCR. Measured with immunoSEQ multiplex PCR; TCRdb has only the in-frame clones, and not every one. The sample consists of around 140,000 clones, around 80% of them appearing once. This clone was observed once. Its antigen is unidentified. CDR3 length equals 13 residues. The V gene lost 5 bases and the J gene lost 5 bases, with 10 bases spanning the gap. Germline values: CDR1 SNHLY, CDR2 FYNNEI. The specimen was PBMCs. The chain links TRBV2 to TRBJ2-1; tentative D call: TRBD1 (6 bases). The receptor's source is a female donor in good health and CMV-seropositive. The CDR3 sequence is CASSRDTNNEQFF. The CDR3 DNA is TGTGCCAGCAGTCGGGACACGAACAATGAGCAGTTCTTC. The whole variable domain, remainder taken from reference TRBV2 and TRBJ2-1, is EPEVTQTPSHQVTQMGQEVILRCVPISNHLYFYWYRQILGQKVEFLVSFYNNEISEKSEIFDDQFSVERPDGSNFTLKIRSTKLEDSAMYFCASSRDTNNEQFFGPGTRLTVL.